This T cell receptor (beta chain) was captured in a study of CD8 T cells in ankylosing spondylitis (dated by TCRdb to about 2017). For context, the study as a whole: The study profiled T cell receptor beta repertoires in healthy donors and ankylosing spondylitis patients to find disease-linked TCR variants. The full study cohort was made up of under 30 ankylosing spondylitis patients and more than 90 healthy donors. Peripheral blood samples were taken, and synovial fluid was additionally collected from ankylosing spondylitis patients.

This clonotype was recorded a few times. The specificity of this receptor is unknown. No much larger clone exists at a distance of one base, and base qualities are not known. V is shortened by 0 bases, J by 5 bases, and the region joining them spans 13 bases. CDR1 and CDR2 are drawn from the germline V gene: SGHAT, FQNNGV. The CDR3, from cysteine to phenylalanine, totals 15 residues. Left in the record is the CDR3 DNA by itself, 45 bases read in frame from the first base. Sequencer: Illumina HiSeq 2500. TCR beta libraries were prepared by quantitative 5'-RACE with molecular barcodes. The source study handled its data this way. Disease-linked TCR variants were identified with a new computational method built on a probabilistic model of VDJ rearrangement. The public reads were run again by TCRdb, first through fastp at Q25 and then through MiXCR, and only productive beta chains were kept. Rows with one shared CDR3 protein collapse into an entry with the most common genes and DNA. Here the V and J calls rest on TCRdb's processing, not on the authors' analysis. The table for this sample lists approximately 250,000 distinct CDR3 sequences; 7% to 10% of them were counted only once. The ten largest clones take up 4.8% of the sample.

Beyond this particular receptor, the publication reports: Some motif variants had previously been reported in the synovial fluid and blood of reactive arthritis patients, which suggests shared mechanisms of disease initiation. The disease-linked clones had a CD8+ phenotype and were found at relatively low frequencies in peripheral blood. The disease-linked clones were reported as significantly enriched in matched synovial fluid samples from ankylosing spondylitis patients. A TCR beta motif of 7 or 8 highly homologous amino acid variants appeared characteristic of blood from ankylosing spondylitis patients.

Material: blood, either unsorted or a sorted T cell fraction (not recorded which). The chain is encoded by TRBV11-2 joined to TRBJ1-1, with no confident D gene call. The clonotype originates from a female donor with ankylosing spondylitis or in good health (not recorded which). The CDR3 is CASSLDWRVGTEAFF. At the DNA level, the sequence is TGTGCCAGCAGCTTAGATTGGAGGGTGGGAACTGAAGCTTTCTTT.